Below, 32 T cell receptor beta chains from the same sample are listed, as sequenced in a study of long-term antiretroviral therapy in people with HIV (dated by TCRdb to between 2021 and 2023). The immunoSEQ hsTCRB v3.0 assay was used at survey level resolution to sequence the TRB variable region. TCRdb provides this immuneACCESS table in a form limited to in-frame rearrangements. Some clones are lacking; in checked studies, under half of them reflect an unresolved V gene, and why the rest are absent is not known. The sample has tens of thousands of clones on record, approximately 84% of them singletons. The ten largest clones capture 4.8% of the sample. Sequenced material: unsorted PBMCs, taken 2.8 years before starting antiretroviral therapy. The source of these receptors is a woman in her twenties or thirties with HIV.

This chain links TRBV7-9 with TRBJ1-3, with TRBD1 matching over 7 bases. Germline V gene data show CDR1 as SEHNR and CDR2 as FQNEAQ (reference sequence). Trimming took 6 bases from V and 6 from J; bases not matched to a gene: 5. This CDR3 spans 13 amino acids. Written as DNA, the CDR3 is TGTGCCAGCAGTCGACAGGGCTCAAACACCATATATTTT. It specifies CASSRQGSNTIYF.

This clone appeared a few times. J is TRBJ1-1 and V is TRBV5-6, with D possibly TRBD1 on 6 matching bases. Germline V gives CDR1 SGHDT, CDR2 YYEEEE. The CDR3 consists of 17 residues. The V end lost 0 bases, the J end lost 1 base, and 16 bases lay between the germline ends. CDR3: CASSLVTRGGTNTEAFF. The CDR3 nucleotides are TGTGCCAGCAGCTTGGTGACCAGGGGTGGGACGAACACTGAAGCTTTCTTT.

This clone was detected only once. The rearrangement uses TRBV29-1 and TRBJ1-1; 11 bases map to TRBD1. Germline assignment: CDR1 SQVTM and CDR2 ANQGSEA. This CDR3 comprises 12 residues. V lost 7 bases to trimming and J lost 4 bases; unmatched junction nucleotides: 2. CDR3 sequence (DNA): TGCAGCGCGGGACAGGGGGGCACTGAAGCTTTCTTT. Translated: CSAGQGGTEAFF.

This clone was detected only a few times. The V call is TRBV2, the J call TRBJ2-7; a possible D gene is TRBD1 (5 bases). Looked up from germline, CDR1 is SNHLY and CDR2 is FYNNEI. The ends were cut back, 8 bases at V and 2 bases at J, with 10 bases in the middle. CDR3 length: 12 residues. The CDR3 is CASGAGTYEQYF. The CDR3 bases are TGTGCCAGCGGAGCAGGGACCTACGAGCAGTACTTC.

This CDR3 is CASSPGQGGVYGYTF. CDR3 nucleotides: TGTGCCAGTAGCCCGGGACAAGGGGGCGTCTATGGCTACACCTTC. This chain links TRBV19 with TRBJ1-2, with TRBD1 matching 7 bases. Germline CDR1 LNHDA, CDR2 SQIVND (reference sequence). Germline trimming cut 6 bases from V and 4 bases from J; bases unmatched to any gene: 11. The CDR3 has 15 residues.

V is TRBV6-5 and J is TRBJ2-3; D not resolved. Per germline, CDR1 MNHEY and CDR2 SVGAGI. The CDR3 covers 13 residues. Trimming removed 0 bases from V and 4 bases from J, with 5 bases in between. This chain's CDR3 is CASSYSSADTQYF. CDR3 coding DNA: TGTGCCAGCAGTTACTCCTCCGCAGATACGCAGTATTTT.

CDR3 sequence: CASSVGRSGLNEKLFF. The CDR3 DNA is TGTGCCAGCAGCGTCGGGAGGTCGGGGCTTAATGAAAAACTGTTTTTT. V is TRBV9 and J is TRBJ1-4, with a possible D match to TRBD1 (5 bases). The CDR3 has 16 amino acids. Trimming stripped 2 bases from V and 4 bases from J, with 15 bases between. Germline V lookup: CDR1 SGDLS, CDR2 YYNGEE.

The V and J genes are TRBV7-8 and TRBJ1-5; D is undetermined. Germline V CDR1 and CDR2: SGHVS, FQNEAQ. The CDR3 sequence is 14 residues long. V lost 1 base and J lost 5, with 9 bases in between. The CDR3 DNA sequence: TGTGCCAGCAGCTTAGAGGCACCCTATCAGCCCCAGCATTTT. This codes for CASSLEAPYQPQHF. The whole variable domain, filled in from reference TRBV7-8 and TRBJ1-5, reads GAGVSQSPRYKVAKRGQDVALRCDPISGHVSLFWYQQALGQGPEFLTYFQNEAQLDKSGLPSDRFFAERPEGSVSTLKIQRTQQEDSAVYLCASSLEAPYQPQHFGDGTRLSIL.

The chain employs TRBV6-6 and TRBJ2-1; tentative D call: TRBD2 (6 bases). The V end was cut by 2 bases, the J end by 3 bases, with 11 bases between. Looked up from germline, CDR1 is MNHNY and CDR2 is SVGAGI (reference sequence). The CDR3 extends over 15 amino acids. In DNA form, the CDR3 reads TGTGCCAGCAGTTACGTCGGGGGAATCTACAATGAGCAGTTCTTC. Translation gives CASSYVGGIYNEQFF.

The chain links TRBV14 to TRBJ2-1, with 7 bases lining up with TRBD1. With V trimmed by 4 bases and J by 10 bases, 4 bases remained unmatched. The CDR3 runs 12 residues. Germline lookup yields CDR1 SGHDN and CDR2 FVKESK. Here the CDR3 reads CASSPGQAEQFF. The CDR3 DNA follows: TGTGCCAGCAGCCCAGGACAGGCAGAGCAGTTCTTC.

The rearrangement links TRBV9 to TRBJ1-2; unclear D gene. The length of the CDR3 is 13 residues. Germline V lookup: CDR1 SGDLS, CDR2 YYNGEE. Trimming removed 0 bases at V and 4 bases at J, with 7 bases between. The CDR3 protein is CASSVDPTYGYTF. CDR3 nucleotide sequence: TGTGCCAGCAGCGTAGATCCCACCTATGGCTACACCTTC.

The chain has TRBV19 and TRBJ2-1; unclear D gene. V was pared by 5 bases and J by 4 bases, with 18 bases between. This CDR3 region has 16 residues. In germline, CDR1 is LNHDA, CDR2 SQIVND (reference sequence). The CDR3 loop reads CASSAPFATTYNEQFF. The CDR3 DNA follows: TGTGCCAGTAGTGCCCCCTTTGCTACGACTTACAATGAGCAGTTCTTC.

In its sample, this clone was seen a few times. The rearrangement uses TRBV7-2 and TRBJ2-1; D uncertain. CDR3 length: 13 amino acids. V was clipped by 4 bases and J by 6 bases, with 10 bases between them. Germline loops: CDR1 SGHTA, CDR2 FQGNSA. The CDR3 region is CASSSGLRNEQFF. CDR3 coding DNA: TGTGCCAGCAGCTCGGGTCTCCGCAATGAGCAGTTCTTC.

The chain employs TRBV5-8 and TRBJ1-5, with D unresolved. The V gene lost 2 bases and the J gene lost 7 bases, with 13 bases spanning the gap. The CDR3 is 14 residues long. Germline V lookup: CDR1 SGHTS, CDR2 YDEGEE. CDR3 sequence reads: CASSLILFSQPQHF. The CDR3, as DNA: TGTGCCAGCAGCTTAATCTTATTTTCGCAGCCCCAGCATTTT.

The rearrangement uses TRBV6-5 and TRBJ1-5, with a tentative D call TRBD1 (5 bases). The germline V gene encodes CDR1 MNHEY and CDR2 SVGAGI. This CDR3 has 14 amino acids. Trimming took off 7 bases at V and 0 bases at J, with 10 bases between the two ends. CDR3 sequence (DNA): TGTGCCAGCAAACCCGACAGTAGCAATCAGCCCCAGCATTTT. It yields the protein CASKPDSSNQPQHF.

The genes are TRBV6-1 and TRBJ2-7; TRBD2 is a possible D gene (6 bases). The CDR3 is 15 amino acids. Germline CDR1 and CDR2: MNHNS and SASEGT. V dropped 1 base and J dropped 2 bases, with 12 bases sitting between them. The CDR3 loop reads CASSEGHGSTYEQYF. The DNA of the CDR3 is TGTGCCAGCAGTGAAGGACACGGGAGTACCTACGAGCAGTACTTC.

This clone was seen a handful of times. The chain has TRBV9 and TRBJ1-4, with 8 bases that match TRBD1. CDR3 length equals 15 residues. Germline lookup yields CDR1 SGDLS and CDR2 YYNGEE. V dropped 3 bases and J dropped 4; count of bases not matched to a gene: 5. The chain's CDR3 is CASSAGTGLNEKLFF. The CDR3 bases are TGTGCCAGCAGCGCAGGGACAGGCCTTAATGAAAAACTGTTTTTT. Complete variable domain (other parts from reference TRBV9 and TRBJ1-4): DSGVTQTPKHLITATGQRVTLRCSPRSGDLSVYWYQQSLDQGLQFLIQYYNGEERAKGNILERFSAQQFPDLHSELNLSSLELGDSALYFCASSAGTGLNEKLFFGSGTQLSVL.

V usage is TRBV6-1 and J usage is TRBJ2-7; TRBD1 matches 12 bases. The germline V gene has CDR1 MNHNS and CDR2 SASEGT. V lost 4 bases and J lost 1; bases outside the gene matches: 11. This CDR3 contains 18 residues. The CDR3 DNA reads TGTGCCAGCAGTGGTGGGACAGGGGGCAAAGCCTGGTCCTACGAGCAGTACGTC. It encodes CASSGGTGGKAWSYEQYV.

V is TRBV29-1 and J is TRBJ2-3; 11 positions match TRBD1. V shed 6 bases, J shed 4 bases, and the junction held 3 bases outside the gene matches. The CDR3 runs to 13 residues. Germline CDR1 and CDR2: SQVTM and ANQGSEA. The CDR3 here is CSVDRGQSDTQYF. The CDR3, as DNA: TGCAGCGTGGACAGGGGGCAGTCAGATACGCAGTATTTT.

J is TRBJ2-5 and V is TRBV25-1; D is perhaps TRBD2 (5 bases). V gave up 0 bases and J gave up 5 bases, with 7 bases separating them. The CDR3 sequence is 13 residues long. CDR1 is MGHDK and CDR2 is SYGVNS in the germline V gene. CDR3 residues: CASSEYLAETQYF. CDR3 nucleotide sequence: TGTGCCAGCAGTGAATATCTAGCCGAGACCCAGTACTTC.

This chain joins TRBV4-1 and TRBJ1-4; TRBD1 agrees at 7 bases. The CDR3 consists of 15 residues. Germline CDR1 and CDR2: MGHRA and YSYEKL. With V trimmed by 4 bases and J by 5 bases, 7 bases remained unmatched. As DNA, the CDR3 is TGCGCCAGCAGCCCCACCGGGACAGTGAATGAAAAACTGTTTTTT. It encodes CASSPTGTVNEKLFF.

The chain couples TRBV5-8 to TRBJ2-4; 12 bases line up with TRBD2. Germline V CDR1 and CDR2: SGHTS, YDEGEE. With V trimmed by 5 bases and J by 9 bases, 15 bases remained unmatched. The CDR3 has 17 residues. The CDR3 here is CASSSWGTSGFGGIQYF. In nucleotides, the CDR3 is TGTGCCAGCAGTTCTTGGGGGACTAGCGGGTTTGGAGGCATTCAGTACTTC.

This sequence joins TRBV4-2 and TRBJ1-4, with D maybe TRBD1 (6 bases). This CDR3 has 15 residues. V was trimmed by 0 bases and J by 8 bases, leaving 13 bases between them. CDR1 and CDR2 (germline): LGHNA, YNFKEQ. The CDR3 sequence is CASSQDGQPQEKLFF. CDR3 sequence (DNA): TGTGCCAGCAGCCAAGATGGACAGCCCCAAGAAAAACTGTTTTTT.

The V and J genes are TRBV6-1 and TRBJ2-7; D might be TRBD1 (5 bases). This CDR3 is built from 13 residues. The V gene's germline CDR1 is MNHNS and CDR2 SASEGT. Trimming took off 4 bases at V and 6 bases at J, with 13 bases between the two ends. The CDR3 is CASSASWGAEQYV. CDR3 in DNA: TGTGCCAGCAGTGCAAGCTGGGGCGCCGAGCAGTACGTC.

The V gene is TRBV5-1, the J gene TRBJ2-1; the D gene is possibly TRBD2 (5 bases). Per germline, CDR1 SGHRS and CDR2 YFSETQ. The CDR3 is made up of 17 amino acids. Trimming took 4 bases from V and 1 from J, leaving 18 bases between them. The CDR3 reads CASSPARGLASYNEQFF. DNA of the CDR3: TGCGCCAGCAGCCCCGCACGGGGATTAGCTTCCTACAATGAGCAGTTCTTC.

In its sample, this clone was seen a few times. The V call is TRBV4-2, the J call TRBJ2-1, with D perhaps being TRBD1 or TRBD2 (5 bases each). The CDR3 runs 12 residues. Germline lookup yields CDR1 LGHNA and CDR2 YNFKEQ. V was clipped by 1 base and J by 8 bases, with 6 bases between them. CDR3 in amino acids: CASSQVGDEQFF. As DNA, the CDR3 is TGTGCCAGCAGCCAAGTGGGGGATGAGCAGTTCTTC.

This sequence joins TRBV9 and TRBJ2-7; 8 bases match TRBD2. There are 15 residues in the CDR3. V lost 0 bases to trimming and J lost 2 bases; unmatched junction nucleotides: 4. Germline values: CDR1 SGDLS, CDR2 YYNGEE. This CDR3 is CASSVGGGQTYEQYF. The CDR3 nucleotides read TGTGCCAGCAGCGTAGGCGGGGGGCAAACCTACGAGCAGTACTTC.

This clone is a singleton in its sample. The chain recombines TRBV25-1 with TRBJ1-1; a weak D match, TRBD1 (5 bases). Germline CDR1 is MGHDK and CDR2 is SYGVNS. CDR3 size: 15 residues. V was pared by 3 bases and J by 7 bases, with 18 bases between. Here the CDR3 DNA reads TGTGCCAGCAGTGACACGGCGGGGGGAAAAATTGAAGCTTTCTTT. Encoded protein: CASSDTAGGKIEAFF.

The V gene is TRBV10-3, the J gene TRBJ1-3; D gene unclear. The CDR3 sequence is 14 residues long. Trimming removed 5 bases from V and 1 base from J, with 9 bases in between. From germline, CDR1 is ENHRY and CDR2 SYGVKD. This CDR3 is CAISQESSGNTIYF. As DNA, the CDR3 is TGTGCCATCAGTCAGGAGTCATCTGGAAACACCATATATTTT.

V is TRBV27 and J is TRBJ1-1, with D unclear. Germline values: CDR1 MNHEY, CDR2 SMNVEV (reference sequence). Trimming stripped 3 bases from V and 6 bases from J, with 11 bases between. This CDR3 spans 13 amino acids. CDR3 bases: TGTGCCAGCAGTTTTTCTTGGGTCGCTGAAGCTTTCTTT. It is translated as CASSFSWVAEAFF.

In DNA, the CDR3 is TGTGCCAGCGGGGACATTACCCGCAATCAGCCCCAGCATTTT. Amino acid sequence: CASGDITRNQPQHF. This rearrangement joins TRBV27 to TRBJ1-5; possible D gene TRBD1, 6 bases. Trimming took 8 bases from V and 2 from J, leaving 13 bases between them. The germline V gene has CDR1 MNHEY and CDR2 SMNVEV (reference sequence). The CDR3 extends over 14 amino acids.

V gene TRBV30 combines with J gene TRBJ2-1; weak D call: TRBD2 (6 bases). V was clipped by 2 bases and J by 6 bases, with 8 bases between them. Germline V gene data show CDR1 as GTSNPN and CDR2 as SVGIG (reference sequence). The CDR3 totals 12 residues. The CDR3 reads CAWSPGGNEQFF. DNA of the CDR3: TGTGCCTGGAGTCCCGGGGGCAATGAGCAGTTCTTC.